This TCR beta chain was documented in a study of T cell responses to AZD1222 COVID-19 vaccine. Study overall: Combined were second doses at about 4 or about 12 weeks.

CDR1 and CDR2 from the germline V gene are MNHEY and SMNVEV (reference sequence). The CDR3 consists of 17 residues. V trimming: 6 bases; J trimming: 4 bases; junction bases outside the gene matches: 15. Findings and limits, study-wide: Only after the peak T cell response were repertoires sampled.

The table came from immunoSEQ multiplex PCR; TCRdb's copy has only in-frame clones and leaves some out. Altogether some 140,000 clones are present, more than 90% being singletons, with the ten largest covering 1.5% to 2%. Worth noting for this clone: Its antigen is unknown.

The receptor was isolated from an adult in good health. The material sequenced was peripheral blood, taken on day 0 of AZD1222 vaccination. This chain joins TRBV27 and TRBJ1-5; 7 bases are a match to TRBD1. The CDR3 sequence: CASSLRAHSTGNQPQHF. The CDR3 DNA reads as TGTGCCAGCAGCCTAAGGGCCCACTCGACAGGGAATCAGCCCCAGCATTTT.